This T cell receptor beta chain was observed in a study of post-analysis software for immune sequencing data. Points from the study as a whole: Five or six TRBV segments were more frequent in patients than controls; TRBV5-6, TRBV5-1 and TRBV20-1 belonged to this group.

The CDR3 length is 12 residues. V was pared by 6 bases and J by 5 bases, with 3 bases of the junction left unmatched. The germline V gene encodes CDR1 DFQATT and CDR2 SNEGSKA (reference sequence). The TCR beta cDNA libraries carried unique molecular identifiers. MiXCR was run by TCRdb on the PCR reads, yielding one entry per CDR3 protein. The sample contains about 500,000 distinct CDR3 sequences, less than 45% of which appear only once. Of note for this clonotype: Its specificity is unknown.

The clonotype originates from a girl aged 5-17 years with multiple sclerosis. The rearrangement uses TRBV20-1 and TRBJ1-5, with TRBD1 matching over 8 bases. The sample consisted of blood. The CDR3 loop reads CSADRGDQPQHF. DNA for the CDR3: TGCAGTGCCGACAGGGGAGATCAGCCCCAGCATTTT.